Listed below are T cell receptor beta chains from one sample, sequenced in a study of T cell responses to AZD1222 COVID-19 vaccine. Sequenced by immunoSEQ multiplex PCR; TCRdb stores in-frame clones only, minus some. The table lists 150,000 to 200,000 clones, 85% to 95% of them singletons. Here the sequenced sample was peripheral blood, taken on day 0 of AZD1222 vaccination. These receptors were collected from an adult in good health. CDR3s include the opening cysteine and the closing phenylalanine or tryptophan. Each record gives: CDR3 DNA, CDR3 protein, D gene, clone size, J gene, V gene. The D gene is left open where the match is weak. The listing skips clone size in some rows; elsewhere it reads once, few, many or a size class.

TGTGCCTGGTTGGGCGCGGGTAATGAGCAGTTCTTC	CAWLGAGNEQFF	NA	once	TRBJ2-1	TRBV30
TGTGCCAGCAGTTTTAGTCCGGGACAGACCTCCTACGAGCAGTACTTC	CASSFSPGQTSYEQYF	TRBD1	NA	TRBJ2-7	TRBV28
TGTGCCAGCAGTCCCAATACCGGGGCCAACGTCCTGACTTTC	CASSPNTGANVLTF	NA	NA	TRBJ2-6	TRBV6-5
TGTGCCAGCTCACCCGGACAGGGGGCCTCCGGTTCCTCTGGAAACACCATATATTTT	CASSPGQGASGSSGNTIYF	TRBD1	NA	TRBJ1-3	TRBV18
TGTGCCAGCAGCCAAACAGGGGCGAACACTGAAGCTTTCTTT	CASSQTGANTEAFF	TRBD1	NA	TRBJ1-1	TRBV13
TGTGCCAGCAGCGTAGGGGTCGCTCCCTATGGCTACACCTTC	CASSVGVAPYGYTF	NA	NA	TRBJ1-2	TRBV9
TGTGCCAGCAGCTCGCGGACTAGCGGGGGGGCCAGCAATGAGCAGTTCTTC	CASSSRTSGGASNEQFF	TRBD2	NA	TRBJ2-1	TRBV7-2
TGTGCCAGCAGTTACTCGAGGCTAGCGGGAGACAATGAGCAGTTCTTC	CASSYSRLAGDNEQFF	TRBD2	NA	TRBJ2-1	TRBV6-6
TGTGCCAGCAGTTACCCGCCACAGGGGTCAGGTGAGCAGTTCTTC	CASSYPPQGSGEQFF	TRBD1	NA	TRBJ2-1	TRBV6-5
TGTGCCAGCAGCCAAGGACTGACAGGGCTTGAAGCTTTCTTT	CASSQGLTGLEAFF	TRBD1	NA	TRBJ1-1	TRBV3-1/TRBV3-2
TGTGCCAGCAGCTTCCCCCTTAGGACAGGGGCCTACGAGCAGTACTTC	CASSFPLRTGAYEQYF	TRBD1	NA	TRBJ2-7	TRBV7-9
TGTGCCAGTAGTATCCTAGCGGCGAATGAGCAGTTCTTC	CASSILAANEQFF	TRBD2	NA	TRBJ2-1	TRBV19
TGTGCCAGCAGTTACTCACCCGTGAATGTCGCTAACTATGGCTACACCTTC	CASSYSPVNVANYGYTF	NA	NA	TRBJ1-2	TRBV6-2/TRBV6-3
TGTGCCAGCAGTGAAGCGGGGAGCGGAACCCCGGAGACCCAGTACTTC	CASSEAGSGTPETQYF	NA	once	TRBJ2-5	TRBV6-1
TGCGCCAGCAGCTTGTTAACCGGGGCTAGCACAGATACGCAGTATTTT	CASSLLTGASTDTQYF	NA	NA	TRBJ2-3	TRBV5-1
TGTGCCAGCAGGGGGGGAGCGGGTACCCAAGAGACCCAGTACTTC	CASRGGAGTQETQYF	NA	NA	TRBJ2-5	TRBV2